Listed below are T cell receptor beta chains from one sample, sequenced in a study of OX40 agonist ivuxolimab in advanced cancers. Profiling relied on immunoSEQ multiplex PCR, and the TCRdb table lists in-frame clones only, not all of them. The table has about 62,000 clones, 70% to 90% seen once. The material sequenced was CD4+ or CD8+ T cells sorted from blood, taken in a trial of the OX40 agonist ivuxolimab. These TCRs come from an adult with an advanced solid tumor such as melanoma, head and neck, liver or kidney cancer. Both conserved end residues are part of each CDR3. The order of the fields is CDR3 protein, CDR3 DNA, D gene, J gene, clone size, V gene. A D gene is named only where the DNA matches it firmly. Rows give clone size only sometimes, using once, few, many, or a class for an expanded clone.

CDR3aa: CACSKGQTNQPQHF; CDR3nt: TGTGCCTGTAGCAAAGGACAGACCAATCAGCCCCAGCATTTT; d_gene: -; j_gene: TRBJ1-5; abundance: -; v_gene: TRBV30
CDR3aa: CASSQAGTTYEQYF; CDR3nt: TGCGCCAGCAGCCAAGCCGGGACTACCTACGAGCAGTACTTC; d_gene: TRBD2; j_gene: TRBJ2-7; abundance: -; v_gene: TRBV4-3
CDR3aa: CASSAPGQGANEQFF; CDR3nt: TGTGCCAGCAGCGCTCCGGGACAGGGGGCGAATGAGCAGTTCTTC; d_gene: -; j_gene: TRBJ2-1; abundance: -; v_gene: TRBV21-1
CDR3aa: CAISESSGLYEQYF; CDR3nt: TGTGCCATCAGTGAGTCGTCAGGGTTGTACGAGCAGTACTTC; d_gene: -; j_gene: TRBJ2-7; abundance: -; v_gene: TRBV10-3
CDR3aa: CASSLVQGSIAETQYF; CDR3nt: TGTGCCAGCAGCTTAGTACAGGGTTCTATAGCAGAGACCCAGTACTTC; d_gene: -; j_gene: TRBJ2-5; abundance: -; v_gene: TRBV7-2
CDR3aa: CASSWQPNSEAFF; CDR3nt: TGTGCCAGCAGCTGGCAGCCTAATTCTGAAGCTTTCTTT; d_gene: -; j_gene: TRBJ1-1; abundance: -; v_gene: TRBV5-5
CDR3aa: CASSFPSGAGYEQYF; CDR3nt: TGTGCCAGCAGTTTCCCTTCCGGGGCAGGCTACGAGCAGTACTTC; d_gene: -; j_gene: TRBJ2-7; abundance: -; v_gene: TRBV28
CDR3aa: CASSLVTPNEQYF; CDR3nt: TGTGCCAGCAGTTTAGTCACCCCCAACGAGCAGTACTTC; d_gene: -; j_gene: TRBJ2-7; abundance: -; v_gene: TRBV28
CDR3aa: CASSGTGEISEQFF; CDR3nt: TGTGCCAGCAGCGGGACAGGGGAGATCAGTGAGCAGTTCTTC; d_gene: TRBD1; j_gene: TRBJ2-1; abundance: -; v_gene: TRBV6-6
CDR3aa: CASSREADKELFF; CDR3nt: TGTGCCAGCAGCCGCGAAGCCGATAAGGAGCTGTTTTTT; d_gene: -; j_gene: TRBJ2-2; abundance: -; v_gene: TRBV6-5
CDR3aa: CASSLGTSGRKTQYF; CDR3nt: TGTGCCAGCAGCTTAGGGACTAGCGGGAGGAAGACCCAGTACTTC; d_gene: TRBD2; j_gene: TRBJ2-5; abundance: -; v_gene: TRBV11-2
CDR3aa: CASSPQGAEETQYF; CDR3nt: TGTGCCAGCAGTCCACAGGGGGCGGAGGAGACCCAGTACTTC; d_gene: TRBD1; j_gene: TRBJ2-5; abundance: -; v_gene: TRBV28
CDR3aa: CASRADRATYEQYF; CDR3nt: TGTGCCAGCAGGGCTGACAGGGCTACCTACGAGCAGTACTTC; d_gene: TRBD1; j_gene: TRBJ2-7; abundance: -; v_gene: TRBV6-5
CDR3aa: CASSLGTGQTYTGELFF; CDR3nt: TGTGCCAGCAGCTTAGGGACGGGACAGACCTACACCGGGGAGCTGTTTTTT; d_gene: TRBD1; j_gene: TRBJ2-2; abundance: -; v_gene: TRBV7-9
CDR3aa: CASSPQYGTGDYTF; CDR3nt: TGTGCCAGCTCACCCCAATACGGGACAGGGGACTACACCTTC; d_gene: TRBD1; j_gene: TRBJ1-2; abundance: -; v_gene: TRBV18
CDR3aa: CSASGDTEAFF; CDR3nt: TGCAGTGCTAGCGGGGACACTGAAGCTTTCTTT; d_gene: -; j_gene: TRBJ1-1; abundance: once; v_gene: TRBV20-1
CDR3aa: CASKAGGGSYEQYF; CDR3nt: TGTGCCAGCAAAGCAGGGGGGGGCTCCTACGAGCAGTACTTC; d_gene: -; j_gene: TRBJ2-7; abundance: -; v_gene: TRBV2
CDR3aa: CASSLDSFLGRENSPLHF; CDR3nt: TGTGCCAGCAGCTTAGATTCCTTCCTGGGACGAGAGAATTCACCCCTCCACTTT; d_gene: -; j_gene: TRBJ1-6; abundance: -; v_gene: TRBV11-3
CDR3aa: CASSVDRWDSQLHF; CDR3nt: TGTGCCAGCAGCGTAGATCGGTGGGACAGCCAGCTCCACTTT; d_gene: TRBD1; j_gene: TRBJ1-6; abundance: -; v_gene: TRBV9
CDR3aa: CASNSGTYEQYF; CDR3nt: TGTGCCAGCAACTCCGGGACCTACGAGCAGTACTTC; d_gene: -; j_gene: TRBJ2-7; abundance: -; v_gene: TRBV28
CDR3aa: CAWSAQGIGLYGYTF; CDR3nt: TGTGCCTGGAGTGCCCAGGGTATCGGGCTATATGGCTACACCTTC; d_gene: -; j_gene: TRBJ1-2; abundance: few; v_gene: TRBV30
CDR3aa: CASSMGGTGNTIYF; CDR3nt: TGCGCCAGCAGCATGGGGGGGACAGGAAACACCATATATTTT; d_gene: -; j_gene: TRBJ1-3; abundance: -; v_gene: TRBV5-1
CDR3aa: CASSSDRDYGYTF; CDR3nt: TGCGCCAGCAGCTCTGACAGGGACTATGGCTACACCTTC; d_gene: TRBD1; j_gene: TRBJ1-2; abundance: -; v_gene: TRBV5-1
CDR3aa: CASSYSALNTGELFF; CDR3nt: TGTGCCAGCAGTTACAGTGCACTAAACACCGGGGAGCTGTTTTTT; d_gene: -; j_gene: TRBJ2-2; abundance: -; v_gene: TRBV6-6
CDR3aa: CASSPRGLDTDTQYF; CDR3nt: TGTGCCAGCAGCCCAAGAGGACTAGACACAGATACGCAGTATTTT; d_gene: TRBD2; j_gene: TRBJ2-3; abundance: -; v_gene: TRBV13
CDR3aa: CASSPGLAGALDTQYF; CDR3nt: TGTGCCAGCAGCCCCGGGTTAGCGGGAGCGCTAGATACGCAGTATTTT; d_gene: TRBD2; j_gene: TRBJ2-3; abundance: -; v_gene: TRBV11-3
CDR3aa: CASSQGGSSVPYNEQFF; CDR3nt: TGTGCCAGCAGCCAAGGCGGGTCAAGCGTCCCTTACAATGAGCAGTTCTTC; d_gene: -; j_gene: TRBJ2-1; abundance: -; v_gene: TRBV4-2
CDR3aa: CASSAQGSGYNEQFF; CDR3nt: TGTGCCAGTAGTGCACAGGGTTCCGGCTACAATGAGCAGTTCTTC; d_gene: -; j_gene: TRBJ2-1; abundance: -; v_gene: TRBV19
CDR3aa: CASSGGVTGEETQYF; CDR3nt: TGTGCCAGTAGTGGGGGGGTTACAGGAGAAGAGACCCAGTACTTC; d_gene: TRBD2; j_gene: TRBJ2-5; abundance: once; v_gene: TRBV19
CDR3aa: CASSQGTGNYGYTF; CDR3nt: TGTGCCAGCAGCCAAGGGACAGGAAACTATGGCTACACCTTC; d_gene: TRBD1; j_gene: TRBJ1-2; abundance: -; v_gene: TRBV4-2
CDR3aa: CASSQAGQSLAKNIQYF; CDR3nt: TGTGCCAGCAGCCAGGCGGGACAGTCTCTAGCCAAAAACATTCAGTACTTC; d_gene: -; j_gene: TRBJ2-4; abundance: -; v_gene: TRBV7-9
CDR3aa: CASSLRLAGGVEQFF; CDR3nt: TGTGCCAGCAGCCTGCGACTAGCGGGAGGGGTAGAGCAGTTCTTC; d_gene: TRBD2; j_gene: TRBJ2-1; abundance: -; v_gene: TRBV7-2
CDR3aa: CASSLGLRTGGFTDTQYF; CDR3nt: TGTGCCAGCAGCTTAGGTTTGAGGACAGGGGGTTTCACAGATACGCAGTATTTT; d_gene: TRBD1; j_gene: TRBJ2-3; abundance: -; v_gene: TRBV7-2
CDR3aa: CASTFRAGMSGELFF; CDR3nt: TGCGCCAGCACTTTTCGGGCAGGGATGTCCGGGGAGCTGTTTTTT; d_gene: -; j_gene: TRBJ2-2; abundance: -; v_gene: TRBV5-1
CDR3aa: CASSSKSSNQPQHF; CDR3nt: TGTGCCAGCAGTTCTAAATCGAGCAATCAGCCCCAGCATTTT; d_gene: -; j_gene: TRBJ1-5; abundance: -; v_gene: TRBV6-1
CDR3aa: CASSPHYEQYF; CDR3nt: TGTGCCAGCAGCCCCCACTACGAGCAGTACTTC; d_gene: -; j_gene: TRBJ2-7; abundance: -; v_gene: TRBV5-5
CDR3aa: CASSSGQGIPYEQYF; CDR3nt: TGTGCCAGCAGTTCGGGACAGGGAATCCCCTACGAGCAGTACTTC; d_gene: TRBD1; j_gene: TRBJ2-7; abundance: -; v_gene: TRBV27
CDR3aa: CSADRGEKLFF; CDR3nt: TGCAGTGCTGACAGGGGTGAAAAACTGTTTTTT; d_gene: TRBD1; j_gene: TRBJ1-4; abundance: -; v_gene: TRBV20-1
CDR3aa: CASSLSVRGFYELYF; CDR3nt: TGTGCCAGCAGCTTATCAGTTCGGGGGTTCTACGAGCTGTACTTC; d_gene: -; j_gene: TRBJ2-7; abundance: -; v_gene: TRBV5-6
CDR3aa: CASSRSGQLNTEAFF; CDR3nt: TGTGCCAGCAGCCGTTCGGGACAGTTGAACACTGAAGCTTTCTTT; d_gene: TRBD1; j_gene: TRBJ1-1; abundance: -; v_gene: TRBV7-2
CDR3aa: CASSSPGRSRDTEAFF; CDR3nt: TGTGCCAGCAGTTCTCCCGGACGGTCTCGGGACACTGAAGCTTTCTTT; d_gene: -; j_gene: TRBJ1-1; abundance: -; v_gene: TRBV28
CDR3aa: CASSVDSPGATQYF; CDR3nt: TGTGCCAGCAGCGTCGATTCCCCCGGGGCGACCCAGTACTTC; d_gene: -; j_gene: TRBJ2-5; abundance: -; v_gene: TRBV11-2
CDR3aa: CASTQWRRGAPSNEKLFF; CDR3nt: TGTGCCAGCACCCAATGGCGCCGGGGGGCCCCTTCTAATGAAAAACTGTTTTTT; d_gene: -; j_gene: TRBJ1-4; abundance: -; v_gene: TRBV25-1
CDR3aa: CASSDRVGYTF; CDR3nt: TGTGCCAGCAGTGACAGGGTTGGCTACACCTTC; d_gene: TRBD1; j_gene: TRBJ1-2; abundance: few; v_gene: TRBV28
CDR3aa: CASSHWDTGELFF; CDR3nt: TGTGCCAGCAGTCATTGGGACACCGGGGAGCTGTTTTTT; d_gene: -; j_gene: TRBJ2-2; abundance: -; v_gene: TRBV27
CDR3aa: CASSVTGGAETQYF; CDR3nt: TGTGCCAGCAGCGTGACAGGGGGCGCAGAGACCCAGTACTTC; d_gene: TRBD1; j_gene: TRBJ2-5; abundance: few; v_gene: TRBV5-4
CDR3aa: CASSFLAGAGTDTQYF; CDR3nt: TGTGCCAGCAGCTTTCTAGCGGGGGCTGGCACAGATACGCAGTATTTT; d_gene: TRBD2; j_gene: TRBJ2-3; abundance: -; v_gene: TRBV11-2
CDR3aa: CASSQDGTGTYEQYF; CDR3nt: TGCGCCAGCAGCCAAGATGGGACGGGGACCTACGAGCAGTACTTC; d_gene: -; j_gene: TRBJ2-7; abundance: medium-sized; v_gene: TRBV4-1
CDR3aa: CASSLETTNEKLFF; CDR3nt: TGTGCCAGCAGCTTAGAGACAACTAATGAAAAACTGTTTTTT; d_gene: -; j_gene: TRBJ1-4; abundance: -; v_gene: TRBV7-9
CDR3aa: CASSFKYANTGELFF; CDR3nt: TGTGCCAGCAGCTTCAAATACGCGAACACCGGGGAGCTGTTTTTT; d_gene: -; j_gene: TRBJ2-2; abundance: -; v_gene: TRBV7-2
CDR3aa: CASSSPNQPQHF; CDR3nt: TGTGCCAGCAGTTCGCCCAATCAGCCCCAGCATTTT; d_gene: -; j_gene: TRBJ1-5; abundance: -; v_gene: TRBV7-2
CDR3aa: CASSEVQATGELFF; CDR3nt: TGTGCCAGCAGTGAAGTTCAGGCCACCGGGGAGCTGTTTTTT; d_gene: -; j_gene: TRBJ2-2; abundance: -; v_gene: TRBV6-1
CDR3aa: CASSLGTHTDTQYF; CDR3nt: TGCGCCAGCAGCCTCGGGACTCACACAGATACGCAGTATTTT; d_gene: -; j_gene: TRBJ2-3; abundance: -; v_gene: TRBV4-3
CDR3aa: CATSGPRLAAKNIQYF; CDR3nt: TGTGCCACCAGTGGACCGCGATTGGCGGCCAAAAACATTCAGTACTTC; d_gene: -; j_gene: TRBJ2-4; abundance: -; v_gene: TRBV15